This is a list of T cell receptor beta chains from one sample in a study of T cells in Graves' hyperthyroidism and ophthalmopathy. TCRdb reprocessed the multiplex PCR reads with MiXCR, giving one entry per CDR3 protein. The sample yields about 52,000 distinct CDR3 sequences, under 50% seen once. Sequencing input: blood. Receptors were obtained from a woman between 50 and 59 years old with Graves' ophthalmopathy. The CDR3 runs from the conserved cysteine through the conserved F or W. Fields, in order: J gene, clone size, V gene, D gene, CDR3 protein, CDR3 DNA. D genes are given only for firm matches. Rows may omit the clone size; those that give it use once, few, many or a size class.

J: TRBJ2-7; size: many; V: TRBV3-1; D: TRBD1; CDR3: CASSQVGTDLYF; DNA: TGTGCCAGCAGCCAAGTCGGGACAGATCTGTACTTC
J: TRBJ2-3; size: -; V: TRBV3-1; D: -; CDR3: CASSPRREASDTQYF; DNA: TGTGCCAGCAGCCCGAGGAGGGAGGCGTCAGATACGCAGTATTTT
J: TRBJ1-1; size: many; V: TRBV19; D: TRBD1; CDR3: CASNTGDQNTEAFF; DNA: TGTGCCAGTAATACAGGGGACCAAAACACTGAAGCTTTCTTT
J: TRBJ2-3; size: many; V: TRBV19; D: TRBD2; CDR3: CASRSAGSSTDTQYF; DNA: TGTGCCAGCCGATCAGCGGGGAGTAGCACAGATACGCAGTATTTT
J: TRBJ1-5; size: medium-sized; V: TRBV20-1; D: TRBD1; CDR3: CSARQGSSQPQHF; DNA: TGCAGTGCAAGACAGGGAAGCTCTCAGCCCCAGCATTTT
J: TRBJ1-1; size: medium-sized; V: TRBV10-3; D: -; CDR3: CATTVGGTEAFF; DNA: TGTGCCACTACAGTGGGAGGGACTGAAGCTTTCTTT
J: TRBJ2-7; size: many; V: TRBV12-3/TRBV12-4; D: TRBD1; CDR3: CASSLAGTGYEQYF; DNA: TGTGCCAGCAGTTTAGCGGGGACAGGCTACGAGCAGTACTTC
J: TRBJ1-5; size: -; V: TRBV3-1; D: -; CDR3: CASSLGSGSNQPQHF; DNA: TGTGCCAGCAGCCTCGGAAGCGGGAGCAATCAGCCCCAGCATTTT
J: TRBJ2-7; size: once; V: TRBV5-1; D: TRBD2; CDR3: CASSTGLAGGIYEQYF; DNA: TGCGCCAGCAGCACGGGACTAGCGGGAGGAATCTACGAGCAGTACTTC
J: TRBJ2-5; size: -; V: TRBV3-1; D: -; CDR3: CASSTVGSQETQYF; DNA: TGTGCCAGCAGCACCGTTGGTAGCCAAGAGACCCAGTACTTC
J: TRBJ2-1; size: medium-sized; V: TRBV19; D: -; CDR3: CASSIGGFGNEQFF; DNA: TGTGCCAGTAGTATCGGAGGGTTCGGGAATGAGCAGTTCTTC
J: TRBJ2-1; size: medium-sized; V: TRBV29-1; D: -; CDR3: CSAPTGANYNEQFF; DNA: TGCAGCGCACCCACCGGAGCGAACTACAATGAGCAGTTCTTC
J: TRBJ2-7; size: many; V: TRBV5-1; D: TRBD1; CDR3: CASSMGQGGYEQYF; DNA: TGCGCCAGCAGCATGGGACAGGGAGGCTACGAGCAGTACTTC
J: TRBJ1-2; size: -; V: TRBV20-1; D: -; CDR3: CSASWAGPRGGYTF; DNA: TGCAGTGCTAGTTGGGCGGGGCCGAGGGGGGGCTACACCTTC
J: TRBJ2-3; size: -; V: TRBV20-1; D: -; CDR3: CSAARAGRTDTRYF; DNA: TGCAGTGCAGCGCGGGCGGGGCGCACAGATACGCGGTATTTT
J: TRBJ1-1; size: -; V: TRBV29-1; D: TRBD1; CDR3: CSVGGQGSEAFF; DNA: TGCAGCGTGGGGGGACAGGGTAGTGAAGCTTTCTTT
J: TRBJ2-7; size: many; V: TRBV7-9; D: TRBD2; CDR3: CASSFERTSGKGEQYF; DNA: TGTGCCAGCAGCTTTGAGAGGACTAGCGGGAAAGGCGAGCAGTACTTC
J: TRBJ2-1; size: -; V: TRBV7-2; D: -; CDR3: CASRLLPDRLYNEQFF; DNA: TGTGCCAGCAGGCTACTTCCCGACAGGCTCTACAATGAGCAGTTCTTC
J: TRBJ2-7; size: many; V: TRBV12-3/TRBV12-4; D: -; CDR3: CASNGMDYEQYF; DNA: TGTGCCAGCAACGGAATGGACTACGAGCAGTACTTC
J: TRBJ2-3; size: -; V: TRBV10-3; D: -; CDR3: CAISGRQKSTDTQYF; DNA: TGTGCCATCAGTGGTAGACAGAAAAGCACAGATACGCAGTATTTT
J: TRBJ2-7; size: -; V: TRBV18; D: -; CDR3: CASSPSLHEQYF; DNA: TGTGCCAGCTCACCCTCTCTCCACGAGCAGTACTTC
J: TRBJ2-1; size: many; V: TRBV19; D: -; CDR3: CASSIAGKGYEQFF; DNA: TGTGCCAGTAGTATAGCTGGGAAAGGTTATGAGCAGTTCTTC
J: TRBJ2-5; size: -; V: TRBV2; D: TRBD1; CDR3: CASSLDRGGYETQYF; DNA: TGTGCCAGCAGTCTGGACAGGGGGGGCTATGAGACCCAGTACTTC
J: TRBJ1-2; size: -; V: TRBV7-9; D: -; CDR3: CASSLVQGNYGYTF; DNA: TGTGCCAGCAGCTTAGTTCAGGGGAACTATGGCTACACCTTC
J: TRBJ1-4; size: many; V: TRBV20-1; D: TRBD1; CDR3: CSASRGSTNEKLFF; DNA: TGCAGTGCTAGCAGGGGGTCCACTAATGAAAAACTGTTTTTT
J: TRBJ1-1; size: -; V: TRBV19; D: -; CDR3: CASRRQSTEAFF; DNA: TGTGCCAGTAGACGGCAGAGCACTGAAGCTTTCTTT
J: TRBJ2-3; size: -; V: TRBV7-2; D: TRBD2; CDR3: CASSRTSGISSTDTQYF; DNA: TGTGCCAGCAGCCGGACTAGCGGGATCTCTAGCACAGATACGCAGTATTTT
J: TRBJ1-1; size: -; V: TRBV9; D: -; CDR3: CACSAGNTEASF; DNA: TGTGCCTGCAGCGCCGGCAACACTGAAGCTTCCTTT
J: TRBJ2-1; size: many; V: TRBV12-3/TRBV12-4; D: TRBD2; CDR3: CASRTTTSGGADEQFF; DNA: TGTGCCAGCAGGACCACGACTAGCGGGGGGGCAGATGAGCAGTTCTTC
J: TRBJ2-7; size: -; V: TRBV10-3; D: TRBD1; CDR3: CAISEPGQGAYEQYF; DNA: TGTGCCATCAGTGAGCCTGGACAGGGGGCGTACGAGCAGTACTTC
J: TRBJ2-1; size: -; V: TRBV20-1; D: TRBD2; CDR3: CSARISGGSSYNEQFF; DNA: TGCAGTGCTAGAATTTCGGGGGGTAGCTCCTACAATGAGCAGTTCTTC
J: TRBJ2-3; size: -; V: TRBV18; D: -; CDR3: CASSPVTSLPTDTQYF; DNA: TGTGCCAGCTCACCGGTAACTAGCTTACCCACAGATACGCAGTATTTT
J: TRBJ2-7; size: few; V: TRBV28; D: -; CDR3: CASRGQASNEQYF; DNA: TGTGCCAGCAGGGGACAAGCGAGTAACGAGCAGTACTTC
J: TRBJ2-3; size: -; V: TRBV20-1; D: -; CDR3: CSARGPGRYEQYF; DNA: TGCAGTGCTAGAGGGCCAGGGAGGTATGAGCAGTATTTT
J: TRBJ2-6; size: many; V: TRBV6-5; D: TRBD1; CDR3: CASSKTGGTGANVLTF; DNA: TGTGCCAGCAGTAAGACAGGGGGGACTGGGGCCAACGTCCTGACTTTC
J: TRBJ2-7; size: many; V: TRBV6-2/TRBV6-3; D: -; CDR3: CASSRTRLWGDYEQYF; DNA: TGTGCCAGCAGTCGCACCCGACTCTGGGGTGACTACGAGCAGTACTTC
J: TRBJ2-7; size: once; V: TRBV20-1; D: TRBD2; CDR3: CSADGTSGSYEQYF; DNA: TGCAGTGCAGACGGGACTAGCGGGTCCTACGAGCAGTACTTC
J: TRBJ2-3; size: -; V: TRBV7-9; D: -; CDR3: CASSPAGALGQDTDTQYF; DNA: TGTGCCAGCAGCCCTGCGGGAGCCTTGGGACAAGACACAGATACGCAGTATTTT
J: TRBJ2-7; size: -; V: TRBV10-3; D: TRBD2; CDR3: CALSEQGASGRGEQYF; DNA: TGTGCCCTCAGTGAGCAGGGGGCTAGCGGGAGAGGCGAGCAGTACTTC
J: TRBJ2-7; size: many; V: TRBV20-1; D: TRBD2; CDR3: CTPRRGDEQYF; DNA: TGCACTCCGAGGCGGGGGGACGAGCAGTACTTC
J: TRBJ2-7; size: -; V: TRBV20-1; D: TRBD1; CDR3: CSAMRWDSNNQPQQYF; DNA: TGCAGTGCTATGCGGTGGGACAGTAATAATCAGCCCCAGCAGTACTTC
J: TRBJ1-1; size: many; V: TRBV29-1; D: TRBD1; CDR3: CSAGTGNTEAFF; DNA: TGCAGCGCCGGGACAGGGAACACTGAAGCTTTCTTT